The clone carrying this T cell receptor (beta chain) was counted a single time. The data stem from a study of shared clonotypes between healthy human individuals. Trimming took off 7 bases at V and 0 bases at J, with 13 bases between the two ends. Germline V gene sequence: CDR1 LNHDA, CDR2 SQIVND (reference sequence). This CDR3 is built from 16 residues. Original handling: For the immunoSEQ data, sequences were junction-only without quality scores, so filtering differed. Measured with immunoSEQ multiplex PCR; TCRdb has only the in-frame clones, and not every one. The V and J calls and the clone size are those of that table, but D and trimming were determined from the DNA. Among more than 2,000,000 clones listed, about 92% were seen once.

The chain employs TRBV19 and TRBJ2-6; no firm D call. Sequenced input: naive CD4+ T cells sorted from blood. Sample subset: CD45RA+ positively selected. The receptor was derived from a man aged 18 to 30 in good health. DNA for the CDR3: TGTGCCAGTACCCGTCCGTGGGGCTCTGGGGCCAACGTCCTGACTTTC. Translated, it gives CASTRPWGSGANVLTF.